The entry below gives a single T cell receptor (beta chain) sequence along with its context. Its antigen is still unknown. This entry comes from a study of T cell responses to AZD1222 COVID-19 vaccine. Study-level points and caveats: Spike was spanned by vaccine-associated CD4 TCRs, with dominance at 160-218 and 743-854. Repertoire samples came only from after the peak T cell response. The donor cohort was predominantly white British with a female majority, and clonal diversity may have been underestimated.

Data came from immunoSEQ multiplex PCR; TCRdb stores just in-frame clones and leaves some out. The sample has around 100,000 clones; about 90% are singletons. Trimming removed 5 bases from V and 2 bases from J, with 9 bases in between. The CDR3 contains 14 residues. Germline loops: CDR1 LNHDA, CDR2 SQIVND (reference sequence). The specimen comprised peripheral blood, sampled on day 0 of AZD1222 vaccination. V usage is TRBV19 and J usage is TRBJ1-4; D may be TRBD1 (6 bases). This clonotype was sampled from an adult in good health. The CDR3 loop reads CASSLGATNEKLFF. CDR3 sequence (DNA): TGTGCCAGTAGTCTGGGGGCTACTAATGAAAAACTGTTTTTT.